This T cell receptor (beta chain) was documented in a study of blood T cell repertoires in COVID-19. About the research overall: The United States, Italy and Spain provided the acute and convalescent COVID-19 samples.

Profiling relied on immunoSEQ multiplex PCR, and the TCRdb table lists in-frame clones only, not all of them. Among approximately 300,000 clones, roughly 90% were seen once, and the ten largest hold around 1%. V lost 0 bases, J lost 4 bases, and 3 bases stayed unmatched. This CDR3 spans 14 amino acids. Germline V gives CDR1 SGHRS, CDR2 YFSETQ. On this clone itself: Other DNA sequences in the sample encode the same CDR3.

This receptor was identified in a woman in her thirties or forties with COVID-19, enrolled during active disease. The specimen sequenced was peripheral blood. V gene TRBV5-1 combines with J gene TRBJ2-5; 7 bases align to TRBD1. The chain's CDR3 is CASSLGQGGETQYF. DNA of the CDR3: TGCGCCAGCAGCTTGGGACAGGGTGGAGAGACCCAGTACTTC.